This T cell receptor beta chain was sequenced in a study of vaccination and CD4 T cells after COVID-19. Study-level information: Each post-COVID sample was drawn after diagnosis, and the median interval was roughly 100 days (range 35 to 161).

Treatment of the sample: roughly 10-day PBMC culture with coronavirus spike peptide pools or control peptides (ViraFEST assay). Culture of 1.9 million or so PBMCs per well took place with about 9.8 IU/ml IL-2 and around 10 ug/ml peptide pools. About this clonotype: Its matching antigen is unknown.

Scientists ran DNA taken from cultured CD4+ T cells through the Oncomine TCR Beta short-read assay for sequencing. From CD4+ T cells that had been cultured, genomic DNA was extracted. TCRdb reprocessed the PCR reads via MiXCR and lists one record per CDR3 protein. Of just over 20,000 distinct CDR3 sequences in the sample, approximately 50% were seen once. The CDR3 covers 15 residues. Germline assignment: CDR1 MGHDK and CDR2 SYGVNS. Trimming cost V 5 bases and J 0 bases; bases outside gene matches: 6. This chain uses TRBV25-1 with TRBJ1-1; 7 positions agree with TRBD1. This TCR came from a human donor who had recovered from COVID-19. The sequenced material came from CD4+ T cells from blood, cultured in vitro. CDR3 sequence (DNA): TGTGCCAGCAGTCGCACGGGACAGATGAACACTGAAGCTTTCTTT. Its translation: CASSRTGQMNTEAFF.